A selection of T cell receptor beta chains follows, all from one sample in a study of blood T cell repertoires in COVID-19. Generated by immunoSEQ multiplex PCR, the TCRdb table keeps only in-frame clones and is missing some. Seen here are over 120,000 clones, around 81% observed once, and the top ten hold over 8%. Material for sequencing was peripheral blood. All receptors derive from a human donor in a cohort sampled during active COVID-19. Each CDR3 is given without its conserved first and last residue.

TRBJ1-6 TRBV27 ASSQGAEGSPLH
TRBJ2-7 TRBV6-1 ASSEARAGEEQY
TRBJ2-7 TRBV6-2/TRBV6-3 ASSYVPGESYEQY
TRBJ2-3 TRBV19 ATSEQGSDTQY
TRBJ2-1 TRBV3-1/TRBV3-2 ASSQDAGLAGYNEQF
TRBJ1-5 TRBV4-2 ASSPMTGTNNQPQH
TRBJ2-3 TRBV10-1 ASRKTDRAHIGTQY
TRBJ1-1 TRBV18 ASSPPFGRRPSDTEAF
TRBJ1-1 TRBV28 ASRPGGPMNTEAF
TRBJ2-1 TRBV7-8 ASSFRGNEQF
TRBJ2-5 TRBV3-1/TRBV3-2 ASSQTGFKTQY
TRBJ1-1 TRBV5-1 ASSSTGGDTEAF
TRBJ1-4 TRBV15 ATSRDMNEKLF
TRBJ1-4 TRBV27 ASSRNRVTNEKLF
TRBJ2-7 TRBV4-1 ASSQGAGQGLWEQY
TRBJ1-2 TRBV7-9 ASSDHPTGQDGYT
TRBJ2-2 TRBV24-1 ATSDPRGRTGELF
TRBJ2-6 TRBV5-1 ASSLSGTAISGANVLT
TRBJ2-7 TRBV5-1 ASSLGSGSLSYEQY
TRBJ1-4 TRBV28 AINAPPGIEKLF
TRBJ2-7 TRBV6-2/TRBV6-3 ASSSRGQGSYEQY
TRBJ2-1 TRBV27 ASSGNRAPNEQF
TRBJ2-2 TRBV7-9 ASSLKGDGELF
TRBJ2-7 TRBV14 ASSQASHEQY
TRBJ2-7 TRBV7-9 ASSTAGLAYEQY
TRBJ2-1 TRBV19 ASSTGVTSYNEQF
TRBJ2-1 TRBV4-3 ASSGRGRGNEQF
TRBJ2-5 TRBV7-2 ASTLGLGGETQY
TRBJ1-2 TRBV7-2 ASSHRTETNYGYT
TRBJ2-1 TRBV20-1 SASKPGTVANEQF
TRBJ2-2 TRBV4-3 ASSQVAGVGTGELF
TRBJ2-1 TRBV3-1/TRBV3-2 ASSQGDNEQF
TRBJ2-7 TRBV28 ASSRAQGALNEQY
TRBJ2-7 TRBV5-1 ASSLAGTYEQY
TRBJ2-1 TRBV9 ASSVDLNSREQF